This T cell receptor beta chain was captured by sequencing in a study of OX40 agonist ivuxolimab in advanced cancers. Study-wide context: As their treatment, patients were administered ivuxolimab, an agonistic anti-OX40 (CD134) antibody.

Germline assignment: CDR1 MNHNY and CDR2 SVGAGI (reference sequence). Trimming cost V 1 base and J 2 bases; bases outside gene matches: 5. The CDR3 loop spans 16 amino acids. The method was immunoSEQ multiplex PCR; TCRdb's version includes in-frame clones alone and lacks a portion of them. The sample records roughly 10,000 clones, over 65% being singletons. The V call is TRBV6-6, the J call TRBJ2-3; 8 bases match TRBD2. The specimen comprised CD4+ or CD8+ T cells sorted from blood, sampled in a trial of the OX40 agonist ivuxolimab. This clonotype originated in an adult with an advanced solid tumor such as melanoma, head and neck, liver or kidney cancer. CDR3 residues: CASSYFSGGSTDTQYF. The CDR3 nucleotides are TGTGCCAGCAGTTACTTCAGCGGGGGATCCACAGATACGCAGTATTTT.